This T cell receptor beta chain was documented in a study of sequential checkpoint blockade in melanoma. Looking at the study overall: TCRβ was sequenced from DNA of 91 pretreatment tumors.

Data came from immunoSEQ multiplex PCR; TCRdb stores just in-frame clones and leaves some out. The sample records about 11,000 clones, about 26% being singletons. Study-wide findings and caveats: PD-L1 staining and CD8+ counts, not mutational load, tracked tumor T-cell clonality.

Germline values: CDR1 SGDLS, CDR2 YYNGEE. With 5 bases removed from V and 6 bases from J, the gap between germline ends came to 18 bases. CDR3 length: 15 amino acids. A word on this clone: Its antigen is unknown.

The treatment here: randomized to nivolumab then ipilimumab (arm A) or the reverse (arm B). The receptor was derived from a human donor with melanoma. Sequences were derived from tumor tissue (inferred from file names), sampled from a patient given nivolumab and ipilimumab in sequence. The V and J genes are TRBV9 and TRBJ2-4, with D possibly being TRBD1 (6 bases). The CDR3 DNA follows: TGTGCCAGCAGTCCCCCGCAGGTAGGGGGAAACATTCAGTACTTC. Amino acids: CASSPPQVGGNIQYF.